This passage covers 30 T cell receptor beta chains from one sample sequenced in a study of CD8 T cells in Susac syndrome. After extraction with the RNeasy kit, roughly 0.5 to 1 ug of the RNA was reverse transcribed using random hexamers. MiXCR was run by TCRdb on the immunoSEQ multiplex PCR reads, yielding one entry per CDR3 protein. The sample lists about 300,000 distinct CDR3 sequences, around 91% occurring once. The sequenced sample was CD8+ T cells from PBMCs. These TCRs come from a human donor with multiple sclerosis.

This chain joins TRBV24-1 and TRBJ2-2, with 9 bases matching TRBD1. Germline V gene lookup returns CDR1 KGHDR and CDR2 SFDVKD. Trimming took 5 bases from V and 5 from J; bases not matched to a gene: 11. The CDR3 spans 17 residues. The CDR3 nucleotides are TGTGCCACCAGTGCACATATGGGACAGGGTACAACCGGGGAGCTGTTTTTT. Its translation is CATSAHMGQGTTGELFF.

In this sample, this clonotype turned up once. The CDR3 DNA sequence: TGTGCCAGCAGTTACAGTCCTAGCAGATACGAGCAGTACTTC. As protein: CASSYSPSRYEQYF. V gene TRBV6-5 combines with J gene TRBJ2-7; D perhaps matches TRBD2 (5 bases). CDR1 is MNHEY and CDR2 is SVGAGI in the germline V gene. Trimming removed 2 bases at V and 4 bases at J, with 12 bases between. The CDR3 spans 14 residues.

This chain links TRBV27 with TRBJ2-2, with D perhaps TRBD2 (7 bases). V lost 6 bases to trimming and J lost 6 bases, with 11 bases between them. The CDR3 has 13 amino acids. Germline assignment: CDR1 MNHEY and CDR2 SMNVEV (reference sequence). The CDR3 reads CASRVGGAGELFF. CDR3 nucleotide sequence: TGTGCCAGCAGGGTAGGGGGGGCCGGGGAGCTGTTTTTT.

V and J are TRBV23-1 and TRBJ2-1, with D perhaps given as TRBD1 or TRBD2 (5 bases each). TRBV23-1 is reported as an ORF; its role is uncertain. This CDR3 region has 16 residues. V lost 0 bases, J lost 1 base, and 10 bases lay in between. The CDR3 sequence: CASSQSAEGSYNEQFF. As DNA, the CDR3 is TGCGCCAGCAGTCAATCGGCCGAGGGGTCCTACAATGAGCAGTTCTTC.

The chain links TRBV6-5 to TRBJ1-4; no firm D call. This CDR3 contains 14 residues. Trimming stripped 6 bases from V and 5 bases from J, with 13 bases between. From germline, CDR1 is MNHEY and CDR2 SVGAGI. CDR3 region: CASSSYPGNEKLFF. The CDR3 bases are TGTGCCAGCAGCAGCTACCCGGGGAATGAAAAACTGTTTTTT.

The chain employs TRBV30 and TRBJ2-3; possibly TRBD1 or TRBD2 for D (5 bases each). The CDR3 runs to 14 residues. The germline V gene encodes CDR1 GTSNPN and CDR2 SVGIG (reference sequence). V was trimmed by 3 bases and J by 5 bases, leaving 15 bases between them. CDR3 loop: CAWRIGASGDTQYF. CDR3 in DNA: TGTGCCTGGAGGATCGGGGCGAGTGGAGATACGCAGTATTTT. The variable domain in full, with the rest retrieved from reference TRBV30 and TRBJ2-3, is SQTIHQWPATLVQPVGSPLSLECTVEGTSNPNLYWYRQAAGRGLQLLFYSVGIGQISSEVPQNLSASRPQDRQFILSSKKLLLSDSGFYLCAWRIGASGDTQYFGPGTRLTVL.

J is TRBJ2-1 and V is TRBV6-6, with TRBD1 matching 8 bases. From germline, CDR1 is MNHNY and CDR2 SVGAGI (reference sequence). The CDR3 has 15 residues. V shed 2 bases, J shed 6 bases, and the junction held 6 bases outside the gene matches. The CDR3 coding sequence is TGTGCCAGCAGTTACCTACGGACAGGGTCCAATGAGCAGTTCTTC. Encoded protein: CASSYLRTGSNEQFF.

The chain links TRBV2 to TRBJ2-3; no firm D call. Germline V gene lookup returns CDR1 SNHLY and CDR2 FYNNEI. This CDR3 has 15 residues. V lost 6 bases to trimming and J lost 2 bases, with 15 bases between them. The CDR3 coding sequence is TGTGCCAGCAGGAATACGGTCGGGTTCACAGATACGCAGTATTTT. This encodes CASRNTVGFTDTQYF.

The chain couples TRBV6-2 or TRBV6-3 to TRBJ2-5; 7 bases map to TRBD1. There are 14 residues in the CDR3. Unmatched junction bases numbered 6, after V lost 7 bases and J lost 1 base. Germline CDR1 reads MNHEY; CDR2 reads SVGEGT. CDR3 amino acids: CASTTGTAQETQYF. CDR3 bases: TGTGCCAGCACCACCGGGACAGCCCAAGAGACCCAGTACTTC.

The genes are TRBV4-3 and TRBJ2-7, with unresolved D. The germline CDR1 and CDR2 sequences are LGHNA and YSLEER. There are 13 residues in the CDR3. V was shortened by 2 bases and J by 2 bases, with 7 bases between the two germline ends. The CDR3 bases are TGCGCCAGCAGCCAACTTCTGGCCTACGAGCAGTACTTC. Residues: CASSQLLAYEQYF.

The V gene is TRBV24-1, the J gene TRBJ1-5; maybe TRBD1 (5 bases). Germline-derived CDR1 and CDR2 are KGHDR and SFDVKD. The V end lost 2 bases, the J end lost 10 bases, and 17 bases lay between the germline ends. CDR3 length: 15 amino acids. The chain's CDR3 is CATSDSGFLGGPQHF. The CDR3, as DNA: TGTGCCACCAGTGATTCAGGGTTCCTCGGGGGTCCCCAGCATTTT.

The chain couples TRBV12-3 or TRBV12-4 to TRBJ1-1, with TRBD1 matching 7 bases. The ends lost 6 bases at V and 7 bases at J; junction bases unmatched: 8. This CDR3 spans 13 amino acids. The CDR3 coding sequence is TGTGCCAGCAGCCTACAGGGGCGGATTGAAGCTTTCTTT. This codes for CASSLQGRIEAFF.

This chain uses TRBV9 with TRBJ2-1, with D maybe TRBD2 (6 bases). Germline V CDR1 and CDR2: SGDLS, YYNGEE. CDR3 length equals 16 residues. Trimming took off 0 bases at V and 2 bases at J, with 12 bases between the two ends. The CDR3 DNA follows: TGTGCCAGCAGCGTAGTGGGTAGCGGCGCCTACAATGAGCAGTTCTTC. It translates to CASSVVGSGAYNEQFF.

The chain employs TRBV27 and TRBJ1-6; 8 nucleotides agree with TRBD1. From germline, CDR1 is MNHEY and CDR2 SMNVEV (reference sequence). The CDR3 sequence is 16 residues long. Losses at the gene ends were 5 bases for V and 2 bases for J; bases not matched to a gene: 5. In DNA form, the CDR3 reads TGTGCCAGCAGTCCAGGGGGCGTAACCTATAATTCACCCCTCCACTTT. Protein: CASSPGGVTYNSPLHF.

The chain joins TRBV27 to TRBJ2-5, with 7 bases that match TRBD2. Germline V gene lookup returns CDR1 MNHEY and CDR2 SMNVEV (reference sequence). J lost 5 bases, V lost 3 bases, and 12 bases had no gene match. CDR3 length: 16 amino acids. In DNA form, the CDR3 reads TGTGCCAGCAGTTTTGCGGCGGGGGAGCACTTCGAGACCCAGTACTTC. It encodes CASSFAAGEHFETQYF.

This chain connects TRBV28 to TRBJ2-5; the match to TRBD1 covers 7 bases. Germline V CDR1 and CDR2: MDHEN, SYDVKM. This CDR3 comprises 15 residues. The J segment lost 5 bases and the V segment lost 6 bases, leaving 12 bases of the junction unmatched. CDR3 DNA: TGTGCCAGCAGCCTCTCTGACAGGGTGATGGAGACCCAGTACTTC. Protein sequence: CASSLSDRVMETQYF. The full variable domain, completed using reference TRBV28 and TRBJ2-5, is DVKVTQSSRYLVKRTGEKVFLECVQDMDHENMFWYRQDPGLGLRLIYFSYDVKMKEKGDIPEGYSVSREKKERFSLILESASTNQTSMYLCASSLSDRVMETQYFGPGTRLLVL.

This sequence joins TRBV20-1 and TRBJ2-1, with 7 positions matching TRBD2. This CDR3 has 15 amino acids. Per germline, CDR1 DFQATT and CDR2 SNEGSKA (reference sequence). Trimming took 5 bases from V and 0 from J; bases not matched to a gene: 7. CDR3 sequence (DNA): TGCAGTGCTGATCGAGGGACTACCTCCTACAATGAGCAGTTCTTC. It encodes CSADRGTTSYNEQFF.

This sequence joins TRBV7-3 and TRBJ2-2; D perhaps matches TRBD2 (5 bases). Germline V gene lookup returns CDR1 SGHTA and CDR2 FQGTGA. V lost 5 bases and J 0 bases, leaving 10 bases between the germline ends. The CDR3 has 15 amino acids. CDR3 in amino acids: CASSRTHANTGELFF. The CDR3 nucleotides are TGTGCCAGCAGCCGGACTCACGCGAACACCGGGGAGCTGTTTTTT. Full variable domain (missing parts from reference TRBV7-3 and TRBJ2-2): GAGVSQTPSNKVTEKGKYVELRCDPISGHTALYWYRQSLGQGPEFLIYFQGTGAADDSGLPNDRFFAVRPEGSVSTLKIQRTERGDSAVYLCASSRTHANTGELFFGEGSRLTVL.

This chain uses TRBV3-1 with TRBJ1-1; D may be TRBD1 (6 bases). CDR3 length: 18 residues. The germline V gene has CDR1 LGHDT and CDR2 YNNKEL (reference sequence). Trimming pared 4 bases from V and 7 bases from J, leaving 28 bases between. The CDR3 loop is CASSPRIVYDRRSFEAFF. In DNA form, the CDR3 reads TGTGCCAGCAGCCCCCGCATAGTTTATGACAGGAGGAGCTTTGAAGCTTTCTTT. Filled out from reference TRBV3-1 and TRBJ1-1, the complete variable domain reads DTAVSQTPKYLVTQMGNDKSIKCEQNLGHDTMYWYKQDSKKFLKIMFSYNNKELIINETVPNRFSPKSPDKAHLNLHINSLELGDSAVYFCASSPRIVYDRRSFEAFFGQGTRLTVV.

This rearrangement joins TRBV19 to TRBJ2-7; weak D call: TRBD2 (5 bases). CDR3 length equals 13 residues. Germline V gene sequence: CDR1 LNHDA, CDR2 SQIVND (reference sequence). Deletions cut 5 bases from V and 6 bases from J, with 14 bases between. The CDR3 protein is CASSGHGLAEQYF. The CDR3 DNA reads as TGTGCCAGTAGTGGGCACGGTCTAGCCGAGCAGTACTTC. Variable domain in full (rest from reference TRBV19 and TRBJ2-7): DGGITQSPKYLFRKEGQNVTLSCEQNLNHDAMYWYRQDPGQGLRLIYYSQIVNDFQKGDIAEGYSVSREKKESFPLTVTSAQKNPTAFYLCASSGHGLAEQYFGPGTRLTVT.

The J gene is TRBJ2-1, the V gene TRBV24-1; either TRBD1 or TRBD2 may fit D (6 bases each). Looked up from germline, CDR1 is KGHDR and CDR2 is SFDVKD. This CDR3 spans 15 amino acids. Trimming cost V 9 bases and J 1 base, with 15 bases left between them. CDR3 nucleotide sequence: TGTGCCACCGCCCCAAGGGGGGTGTCCTACAATGAGCAGTTCTTC. Translated, it gives CATAPRGVSYNEQFF.

The V call is TRBV3-1, the J call TRBJ2-1, with 7 bases lining up with TRBD1. The CDR3 is made up of 15 amino acids. With V trimmed by 1 base and J by 7 bases, 7 bases remained unmatched. Germline CDR1 is LGHDT and CDR2 is YNNKEL (reference sequence). The CDR3 here is CASSQVTGVANEQFF. The CDR3 DNA follows: TGTGCCAGCAGCCAAGTAACAGGGGTGGCGAATGAGCAGTTCTTC.

The gene calls are TRBV9 and TRBJ1-4, with D uncertain. The germline V and J ends were trimmed by 0 bases and 3 bases, with 9 bases remaining between them. In germline, CDR1 is SGDLS, CDR2 YYNGEE. The CDR3 length is 15 residues. The CDR3 region is CASSVEAGPNEKLFF. DNA of the CDR3: TGTGCCAGCAGCGTAGAGGCAGGACCTAATGAAAAACTGTTTTTT.

The chain employs TRBV29-1 and TRBJ2-7; 8 bases map to TRBD1. V shed 4 bases, J shed 0 bases, and the junction held 14 bases outside the gene matches. The CDR3 runs 17 residues. CDR1 is SQVTM and CDR2 is ANQGSEA in the germline V gene. In nucleotides, the CDR3 is TGCAGCGTTGTGGAGGACAGGGCGACGGGTAGCTCCTACGAGCAGTACTTC. Translated, it gives CSVVEDRATGSSYEQYF.

The CDR3 region is CASSTGADQPQHF. The CDR3, as DNA: TGTGCCAGCTCGACAGGGGCCGATCAGCCCCAGCATTTT. The chain joins TRBV9 to TRBJ1-5; 8 bases fit TRBD1. The CDR3 extends over 13 amino acids. The V and J ends lost 7 bases and 5 bases, in that order; junction bases with no gene match: 5. Per germline, CDR1 SGDLS and CDR2 YYNGEE.

V is TRBV24-1 and J is TRBJ2-6, with D possibly TRBD1 on 5 matching bases. From germline, CDR1 is KGHDR and CDR2 SFDVKD. Trimming cost V 3 bases and J 0 bases, with 17 bases left between them. CDR3 size: 19 residues. The CDR3 is CATSDSFQGVSSGANVLTF. Written as DNA, the CDR3 is TGTGCCACCAGTGATAGTTTTCAGGGCGTCAGCTCTGGGGCCAACGTCCTGACTTTC.

A remark on this clonotype: A junction boundary mismatches the germline segment, possibly from a read error. The chain combines TRBV20-1 with TRBJ2-5; D may correspond to TRBD1 or TRBD2 (6 bases each). The CDR3 is made up of 13 amino acids. Germline loops: CDR1 DFQATT, CDR2 SNEGSKA (reference sequence). CDR3 region: CSASRGGQETQYF. The CDR3 bases are TGCAGCGCTAGCAGGGGAGGACAAGAGACCCAGTACTTC.

This rearrangement joins TRBV7-8 to TRBJ1-6; 11 bases fit TRBD1. This CDR3 has 16 amino acids. Per germline, CDR1 SGHVS and CDR2 FQNEAQ. The ends lost 2 bases at V and 10 bases at J; junction bases unmatched: 7. Here the CDR3 DNA reads TGTGCCAGCAGCTTATTTGGGACAGGGGGTCGGTCACCCCTCCACTTT. Protein sequence: CASSLFGTGGRSPLHF.

V gene TRBV6-6 combines with J gene TRBJ2-3, with 10 positions matching TRBD2. V lost 5 bases, J lost 6 bases, and 5 bases stayed unmatched. The CDR3 is made up of 14 amino acids. The V gene's germline CDR1 is MNHNY and CDR2 SVGAGI (reference sequence). In DNA, the CDR3 is TGTGCCAGCAGTCCTAGCGGGGGCAGGGATACGCAGTATTTT. It yields the protein CASSPSGGRDTQYF.

V usage is TRBV2 and J usage is TRBJ2-3; weak D call: TRBD2 (5 bases). Germline CDR1 reads SNHLY; CDR2 reads FYNNEI. The V and J ends lost 0 bases and 11 bases respectively, with 15 bases between them. The CDR3 contains 14 residues. CDR3 coding DNA: TGTGCCAGCAGTGAAGCGCTGAGGGCCCATAAGCAGTATTTT. It specifies CASSEALRAHKQYF.